This T cell receptor beta chain was sequenced for a study of vaccination and CD4 T cells after COVID-19. Study at large: Each post-COVID sample was drawn after diagnosis, and the median interval was approximately 100 days (range 35 to 161). A few convalescent patients provided samples that were taken at day 14 and days 161 to 241 post-vaccination. Cells were stimulated with overlapping spike peptide pools from SARS-CoV-2, HCoV-NL63, HCoV-OC43 and HCoV-229E. Whole-study results and caveats: The study found median SARS-CoV-2-reactive clonotypes rising from roughly 21 to 40, not significantly.

Trimming shortened V by 1 base and J by 3 bases, and 13 bases separated the two germline ends. Germline CDR1 reads DFQATT; CDR2 reads SNEGSKA (reference sequence). This CDR3 spans 15 amino acids. This clonotype was observed at least ten times. The antigen remains undetermined. The assay that was used to sequence DNA from cultured CD4+ T cells was the Oncomine TCR Beta short-read assay. TCRdb used MiXCR to reprocess the PCR reads, holding one entry per CDR3 protein. The data contain about 22,000 distinct CDR3 sequences, around a third of them singletons. Time point of the sample: late sampling 161 to 241 days after vaccination in a few convalescent patients. Treatment meaning: roughly ten-day PBMC culture with coronavirus spike peptide pools or control peptides (ViraFEST assay).

This clonotype was obtained from a human donor who had recovered from COVID-19. Source: CD4+ T cells from blood, cultured in vitro, taken about 7 months after SARS-CoV-2 vaccination. The chain joins TRBV20-1 to TRBJ1-5; D remains unclear. The CDR3 nucleotides read TGCAGTGCTAGAGCTTTAAGAGGGTACAATCAGCCCCAGCATTTT. Protein sequence: CSARALRGYNQPQHF.